This TCR beta chain was obtained from a study of human T cells and chemical hapten exposure. This clonotype was seen ten or more times. MiXCR was run by TCRdb on the RACE reads, yielding one entry per CDR3 protein. This sample carries about 40,000 distinct CDR3 sequences, more than 9% of them seen once, and the ten largest clones take 5% to 6.5%. The V end lost 5 bases, the J end lost 6 bases, and 20 bases lay between the germline ends. The length of the CDR3 is 15 residues. The V gene's germline CDR1 is SGHAT and CDR2 FQNNGV. Time point here: pre-sensitization, week 0. Specified treatment: therapeutic diphenylcyclopropenone sensitization with weekly scalp DPC.

This clonotype was obtained from a man in his thirties or forties with alopecia areata. Some clones in this sample may be carry-over from other donors' samples. V gene TRBV11-2 combines with J gene TRBJ2-7, with D tentatively TRBD1 (6 bases). The sample in question was whole blood, obtained in connection with sensitization to the hapten diphenylcyclopropenone (DPC). DNA of the CDR3: TGTGCCAGCAGCAACCTACAGGGAAGGGCTAGCGAGCAGTACGTC. It codes for CASSNLQGRASEQYV.